The TCR beta chain described here comes from a study of T cell responses to AZD1222 COVID-19 vaccine. As for the study in general: The study pooled second doses at about 4 or about 12 weeks.

Libraries were prepared by immunoSEQ multiplex PCR; TCRdb keeps only in-frame clonotypes and omits some of them. The repertoire holds over 75,000 clones, roughly nine tenths seen once, with approximately 3% in the top ten. V was clipped by 6 bases and J by 0 bases; unmatched bases: 5. The CDR3 spans 15 residues. CDR1 and CDR2 from the germline V gene are LNHDA and SQIVND (reference sequence). This TCR derives from an adult in good health. The sample in question was peripheral blood, obtained on day 0 of AZD1222 vaccination. This chain connects TRBV19 to TRBJ1-1; TRBD1 aligns across 9 bases. Here the CDR3 reads CASRGQGPLNTEAFF. The CDR3 DNA follows: TGTGCCAGTAGGGGACAGGGACCGCTGAACACTGAAGCTTTCTTT.